This T cell receptor (beta chain) appears in the sequencing data of a study of vaccination effects on CD4 cells after COVID-19. Study-level information: All participants had two doses of either the BNT162b2 or mRNA-1273 vaccine.

The CDR3 is 13 residues long. Germline values: CDR1 MNHEY, CDR2 SVGEGT. The V and J ends lost 5 bases and 11 bases, in that order; junction bases with no gene match: 3. Note on this clone: Its antigen is still unknown.

Under the ViraFEST assay, PBMC were stimulated with viral peptide pools so that antigen-specific CD4+ T cells expanded. Sequencing was performed afterwards. The authors isolated CD4+ T cells after ten to eleven days of culture. Absence of prior SARS-CoV-2 infection characterized the vaccine recipients, who showed negative nucleocapsid antibodies. The repertoire was sequenced with immunoSEQ multiplex PCR; TCRdb's copy has only in-frame clones and lacks some. The table shows 26,000 or so clones, with roughly two thirds occurring only once. The receptor was derived from a human donor who received a COVID-19 vaccine. The chain uses TRBV6-2 or TRBV6-3 and TRBJ2-3, with 14 bases aligning to TRBD2. Sequenced here: CD4+ T cells from PBMCs cultured with SARS-CoV-2 spike peptides, sampled before COVID-19 vaccination. The DNA of the CDR3 is TGTGCCAGCAGTCGGACTAGCGGGGGGATGCAGTATTTT. Translation gives CASSRTSGGMQYF.